Sequencing of this TCR beta chain was carried out in a study of cytomegalovirus exposure and HLA in healthy donors. The study, taken as a whole, reports: Prior analysis indicated that the majority of TCR beta V segments exhibited productivity approximately 87% or approximately 30% of the time. Certain indistinguishable V segments, among them TRBV6-2 and TRBV6-3, were excluded.

A multiplex PCR was run with 60 Vbeta primers and 13 Jbeta primers. The protocol was immunoSEQ multiplex PCR, while the TCRdb copy is restricted to in-frame clones and leaves out a portion. The data contain roughly 100,000 clones, 76% of them seen just once; the ten biggest clones take up about 9.3%. Note on this clone: Its antigen is not known.

This CDR3 spans 14 amino acids. The germline CDR1 and CDR2 sequences are SEHNR and FQNEAQ (reference sequence). V was pared by 8 bases and J by 6 bases, with 6 bases of the junction left unmatched. The sequence came from a woman aged 18 to 35 in good health and CMV-seropositive. The sample consisted of PBMCs. This chain links TRBV7-9 with TRBJ2-1; the match to TRBD2 covers 11 bases. CDR3 in DNA: TGTGCCAGCGGTTCCCTAGCGGGGGGCAATGAGCAGTTCTTC. It encodes CASGSLAGGNEQFF.